The 30 T cell receptor beta chains below all came from one sample that was sequenced in a study of T cell changes during pregnancy in multiple sclerosis. Clones were sequenced by immunoSEQ multiplex PCR, and TCRdb holds only the in-frame ones, with some missing. The sample has 40,000 to 50,000 clones, almost 95% seen once. The sequencing here drew on CD8+ T cells from peripheral blood mononuclear cells, taken in the third trimester of pregnancy. The receptors shown here come from a female donor with multiple sclerosis, enrolled in a pregnancy study.

A remark on this clone: Relative to the germline gene, one junction end is altered; a read error may explain this. The chain employs TRBV7-9 and TRBJ2-7, with D possibly TRBD2 on 5 matching bases. The CDR3 is made up of 11 amino acids. Looked up from germline, CDR1 is SEHNR and CDR2 is FQNEAQ (reference sequence). In nucleotides, the CDR3 is TGTGCCAGCAGCTTAGAGTTCCCGGCGGGCTTC. Protein: CASSLEFPAGF.

The V and J genes are TRBV19 and TRBJ2-1, with TRBD1 matching over 7 bases. Unmatched junction bases numbered 3, after V lost 3 bases and J lost 4 bases. Germline-derived CDR1 and CDR2 are LNHDA and SQIVND (reference sequence). This CDR3 has 14 amino acids. The CDR3 loop reads CASSILGQYNEQFF. CDR3 DNA sequence: TGTGCCAGTAGTATCCTGGGACAGTACAATGAGCAGTTCTTC.

This sequence joins TRBV5-1 and TRBJ2-7; 9 bases map to TRBD2. Trimming took 4 bases from V and 2 from J; bases not matched to a gene: 10. This CDR3 contains 16 residues. The germline gives CDR1 SGHRS, CDR2 YFSETQ. The CDR3 is CASSGTTSGTTYEQYF. Here the CDR3 DNA reads TGCGCCAGCAGCGGGACGACTAGCGGAACTACCTACGAGCAGTACTTC.

The chain uses TRBV19 and TRBJ2-7; perhaps TRBD2 as D (5 bases). Germline values: CDR1 LNHDA, CDR2 SQIVND (reference sequence). CDR3 length: 15 amino acids. The V gene lost 5 bases and the J gene lost 3 bases, with 17 bases spanning the gap. For the CDR3, the DNA is TGTGCCAGTAGTGGGAGAGCTAGGGAGAACTACGAGCAGTACTTC. Its translation: CASSGRARENYEQYF.

This chain joins TRBV27 and TRBJ1-2, with 11 bases aligning to TRBD1. The germline gives CDR1 MNHEY, CDR2 SMNVEV (reference sequence). The CDR3 extends over 13 amino acids. V shed 8 bases, J shed 3 bases, and the junction held 2 bases outside the gene matches. CDR3 nucleotides: TGTGCCAGCGGACAGGGGGCACACTATGGCTACACCTTC. This sequence encodes CASGQGAHYGYTF.

This chain joins TRBV30 and TRBJ1-2; 8 positions match TRBD1. Looked up from germline, CDR1 is GTSNPN and CDR2 is SVGIG (reference sequence). The CDR3 is made up of 16 amino acids. Losses at the gene ends were 3 bases for V and 2 bases for J; bases not matched to a gene: 11. The CDR3 is CAWSETGVGLNYGYTF. The CDR3 DNA sequence: TGTGCCTGGAGCGAGACAGGGGTGGGACTGAACTATGGCTACACCTTC.

This chain joins TRBV6-4 and TRBJ2-3; perhaps TRBD1 as D (5 bases). The CDR3 length is 14 residues. The germline V gene has CDR1 MRHNA and CDR2 SNTAGT. V lost 5 bases, J lost 2 bases, and 11 bases lay in between. This CDR3 is CASSKGQDTDTQYF. CDR3 DNA: TGTGCCAGCAGTAAGGGGCAGGACACAGATACGCAGTATTTT.

This clone was counted once. CDR3: CASSLSQGEKLFF. In DNA form, the CDR3 reads TGTGCCAGCAGCTTATCACAGGGTGAAAAACTGTTTTTT. This rearrangement joins TRBV7-9 to TRBJ1-4; D possibly corresponds to TRBD1 (6 bases). From germline, CDR1 is SEHNR and CDR2 FQNEAQ (reference sequence). Deletions cut 2 bases from V and 7 bases from J, with 8 bases between. The CDR3 is 13 amino acids.

To note about this clone: One end of the junction varies from germline; a read error may be responsible. The chain combines TRBV10-3 with TRBJ2-2, with TRBD2 matching over 7 bases. Germline V lookup: CDR1 ENHRY, CDR2 SYGVKD. This CDR3 is built from 17 residues. The chain's CDR3 is CAISESRLALNTGELLF. The CDR3 coding sequence is TGTGCCATCAGTGAGTCAAGACTAGCCTTGAACACCGGGGAGCTGCTTTTT.

The table lists this clone with a count of one. The chain couples TRBV5-1 to TRBJ2-7; 12 positions match TRBD2. V dropped 6 bases and J dropped 4; count of bases not matched to a gene: 11. This CDR3 has 16 residues. The germline CDR1 and CDR2 sequences are SGHRS and YFSETQ. The CDR3 is CASNRVTSGSGYEQYF. The CDR3 DNA sequence: TGCGCCAGCAACCGAGTGACTAGCGGGAGTGGTTACGAGCAGTACTTC.

V gene TRBV28 combines with J gene TRBJ2-3; the D gene is possibly TRBD1 (5 bases). Trimming removed 7 bases at V and 4 bases at J, with 15 bases between. Germline lookup yields CDR1 MDHEN and CDR2 SYDVKM. The length of the CDR3 is 14 residues. The CDR3 DNA follows: TGTGCCAGCACGCTCCCAGGGCGGTCAGATACGCAGTATTTT. This codes for CASTLPGRSDTQYF.

The V gene is TRBV7-3, the J gene TRBJ2-3; a weak D match, TRBD1 (5 bases). Trimming removed 2 bases at V and 1 base at J, with 10 bases between. The CDR3 consists of 15 residues. CDR1 and CDR2 from the germline V gene are SGHTA and FQGTGA. The CDR3 DNA follows: TGTGCCAGCAGCTTAGGGCAGGGTGGCACAGATACGCAGTATTTT. Protein: CASSLGQGGTDTQYF.

The chain has TRBV27 and TRBJ2-1; maybe TRBD1 (5 bases). In germline, CDR1 is MNHEY, CDR2 SMNVEV (reference sequence). The V gene lost 0 bases and the J gene lost 4 bases, with 7 bases spanning the gap. The CDR3 covers 14 residues. The CDR3: CASSLSGLYNEQFF. The CDR3 coding sequence is TGTGCCAGCAGTTTATCGGGGCTTTACAATGAGCAGTTCTTC.

This rearrangement joins TRBV28 to TRBJ2-1; D not resolved. CDR3 length: 15 amino acids. Trimming pared 6 bases from V and 4 bases from J, leaving 16 bases between. Germline V lookup: CDR1 MDHEN, CDR2 SYDVKM. The CDR3 protein is CASSYSYPGYNEQFF. CDR3 nucleotide sequence: TGTGCCAGCAGCTACAGTTACCCAGGTTACAATGAGCAGTTCTTC.

The chain employs TRBV11-2 and TRBJ2-7; 7 nucleotides match TRBD2. CDR1 and CDR2 (germline): SGHAT, FQNNGV. Trimming cost V 5 bases and J 3 bases; bases outside gene matches: 4. The CDR3 contains 13 residues. The CDR3 nucleotides are TGTGCCAGCAGCCCGAGCGGGAACTACGAGCAGTACTTC. Protein: CASSPSGNYEQYF.

V usage is TRBV11-2 and J usage is TRBJ2-7; no firm D call. The CDR3 runs to 13 residues. Germline V CDR1 and CDR2: SGHAT, FQNNGV. With 5 bases removed from V and 3 bases from J, the gap between germline ends came to 11 bases. CDR3 loop: CASSPATNYEQYF. CDR3 in DNA: TGTGCCAGCAGCCCCGCAACAAACTACGAGCAGTACTTC.

V is TRBV19 and J is TRBJ2-1; D is possibly TRBD2 (6 bases). V lost 4 bases and J 6 bases, leaving 10 bases between the germline ends. Germline-derived CDR1 and CDR2 are LNHDA and SQIVND (reference sequence). CDR3 length: 13 amino acids. CDR3 protein: CASSTIAVNEQFF. The CDR3 bases are TGTGCCAGTAGTACTATAGCGGTCAATGAGCAGTTCTTC.

The chain couples TRBV4-1 to TRBJ1-1, with D possibly TRBD1 on 5 matching bases. The CDR3 totals 16 residues. V was pared by 5 bases and J by 0 bases, with 16 bases between. Germline assignment: CDR1 MGHRA and CDR2 YSYEKL. In DNA form, the CDR3 reads TGCGCCAGCAGCAACAGGCGAGACAGTCTGAACACTGAAGCTTTCTTT. It codes for CASSNRRDSLNTEAFF.

The chain links TRBV19 to TRBJ1-1; D uncertain. Germline CDR1 LNHDA, CDR2 SQIVND (reference sequence). The CDR3 has 15 residues. The germline V and J ends were trimmed by 7 bases and 5 bases, with 20 bases remaining between them. In DNA, the CDR3 is TGTGCCAGTACCCAAGAGTCCGGGGTATGGACTGAAGCTTTCTTT. Translated: CASTQESGVWTEAFF.

The chain joins TRBV7-6 to TRBJ2-2, with a possible D match to TRBD2 (5 bases). There are 11 residues in the CDR3. Trimming cost V 6 bases and J 7 bases, with 6 bases left between them. The V gene's germline CDR1 is SGHVS and CDR2 FNYEAQ. As DNA, the CDR3 is TGTGCCAGCAGTGAGGGCGGGGAGCTGTTTTTT. Amino acid sequence: CASSEGGELFF.

CDR3: CASSLWGRSTDTQYF. The CDR3 DNA reads TGTGCCAGCAGCTTATGGGGCCGAAGCACAGATACGCAGTATTTT. V gene TRBV11-2 combines with J gene TRBJ2-3; the D gene is possibly TRBD1 (5 bases). Germline loops: CDR1 SGHAT, CDR2 FQNNGV. This CDR3 region has 15 residues. The ends were cut back, 2 bases at V and 0 bases at J, with 9 bases in the middle.

This clone was seen only once. V gene TRBV2 combines with J gene TRBJ2-5; D is uncertain. Trimming removed 3 bases at V and 1 base at J, with 6 bases between. Germline V CDR1 and CDR2: SNHLY, FYNNEI. The CDR3 covers 13 residues. CDR3: CASSDRFQETQYF. In nucleotides, the CDR3 is TGTGCCAGCAGTGACAGGTTCCAAGAGACCCAGTACTTC.

V is TRBV27 and J is TRBJ2-3, with D hard to call. CDR3 length: 14 amino acids. CDR1 and CDR2 from the germline V gene are MNHEY and SMNVEV (reference sequence). V lost 5 bases and J lost 3, with 12 bases in between. The CDR3 DNA sequence: TGTGCCAGCAGTGCCGAACTTCGGACAGATACGCAGTATTTT. It translates to CASSAELRTDTQYF.

This rearrangement joins TRBV19 to TRBJ2-3; possibly TRBD1 for D (6 bases). There are 16 residues in the CDR3. Germline CDR1 is LNHDA and CDR2 is SQIVND (reference sequence). With 5 bases removed from V and 2 bases from J, the gap between germline ends came to 17 bases. CDR3 nucleotides: TGTGCCAGTAGTCCTCAGGAAGGACAGACCACAGATACGCAGTATTTT. It translates to CASSPQEGQTTDTQYF.

V and J are TRBV2 and TRBJ1-1; 7 bases are a match to TRBD1. Germline loops: CDR1 SNHLY, CDR2 FYNNEI. CDR3 length equals 13 residues. V lost 8 bases and J lost 7; bases outside the gene matches: 10. The CDR3 sequence is CASGIQGPVEAFF. Here the CDR3 DNA reads TGTGCCAGCGGGATACAGGGGCCGGTTGAAGCTTTCTTT.

The rearrangement uses TRBV5-1 and TRBJ2-7; 10 nucleotides agree with TRBD1. The V and J ends lost 4 bases and 4 bases, in that order; junction bases with no gene match: 5. CDR1 and CDR2 (germline): SGHRS, YFSETQ. The CDR3 length is 14 residues. The CDR3 loop reads CASSHGTGVYEQYF. CDR3 bases: TGCGCCAGCAGCCACGGGACAGGGGTGTACGAGCAGTACTTC.

This clone showed up just a few times. This chain connects TRBV9 to TRBJ1-2, with D possibly matching TRBD1 (6 bases). Trimming left V 0 bases short and J 8 bases short, with 11 bases between. CDR3 length equals 13 residues. CDR1 and CDR2 from the germline V gene are SGDLS and YYNGEE. CDR3 protein: CASSVGLGQGYTF. DNA for the CDR3: TGTGCCAGCAGCGTAGGGCTGGGACAAGGCTACACCTTC.

The chain employs TRBV9 and TRBJ2-4, with 7 positions matching TRBD2. CDR1 is SGDLS and CDR2 is YYNGEE in the germline V gene. This CDR3 comprises 15 residues. Unmatched junction bases numbered 4, after V lost 0 bases and J lost 4 bases. The CDR3 DNA reads TGTGCCAGCAGCGTAGGGGATAGCGGGAAAAACATTCAGTACTTC. The encoded protein is CASSVGDSGKNIQYF.

The chain couples TRBV4-2 to TRBJ2-1; D gene unclear. CDR3 length: 15 residues. V was clipped by 0 bases and J by 4 bases, with 10 bases between them. The germline CDR1 and CDR2 sequences are LGHNA and YNFKEQ. The CDR3 bases are TGTGCCAGCAGCCAAGATGCCGCAGGATACAATGAGCAGTTCTTC. Protein product: CASSQDAAGYNEQFF.

The chain has TRBV7-8 and TRBJ2-1; TRBD2 agrees at 8 bases. The J segment lost 6 bases and the V segment lost 4 bases, leaving 17 bases of the junction unmatched. From germline, CDR1 is SGHVS and CDR2 FQNEAQ. The CDR3 covers 18 residues. CDR3 protein: CASSSDGPGTRAINEQFF. For the CDR3, the DNA is TGTGCCAGCAGCTCGGATGGACCCGGGACTAGAGCCATCAATGAGCAGTTCTTC.